The present T cell receptor beta chain was sequenced within a study of regulatory T cells in long-lasting Graves disease. The time point: newly diagnosed GD, antithyroid drugs for less than 3 months. There was RNA extracted from PBMCs, and the TCR library was made from it. To make TCR beta libraries, researchers used iRepertoire HTBI primers and Arm-PCR of CDR3 regions. MiXCR, applied by TCRdb to the multiplex PCR reads, yields one record per CDR3 protein. The sample has under 500,000 distinct CDR3 sequences, 16% seen once. The V and J ends lost 4 bases and 5 bases, in that order; junction bases with no gene match: 9. The CDR3 sequence is 15 residues long. Germline V CDR1 and CDR2: SGHTA, FQGTGA. This same sample was also taken into another study, of T cells in Graves' hyperthyroidism and ophthalmopathy.

V usage is TRBV7-3 and J usage is TRBJ2-3; TRBD1 matches at 7 bases. The TCR originated in a woman aged 30 to 39 with Graves disease. The specimen comprised peripheral blood mononuclear cells (PBMCs), sampled at new diagnosis, from a patient treated with antithyroid drugs. The CDR3 DNA follows: TGTGCCAGCAGCTCCCCCGGGACAGAGAGAGATACGCAGTATTTT. This gives the protein CASSSPGTERDTQYF.